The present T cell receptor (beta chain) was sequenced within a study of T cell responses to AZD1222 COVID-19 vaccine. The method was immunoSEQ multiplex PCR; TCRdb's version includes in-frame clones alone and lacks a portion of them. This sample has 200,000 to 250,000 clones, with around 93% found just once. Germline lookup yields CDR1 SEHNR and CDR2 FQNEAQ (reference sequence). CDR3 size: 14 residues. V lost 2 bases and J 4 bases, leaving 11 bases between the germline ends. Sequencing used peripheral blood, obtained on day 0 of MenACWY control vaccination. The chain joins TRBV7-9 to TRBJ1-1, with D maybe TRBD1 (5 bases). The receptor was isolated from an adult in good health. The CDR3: CASSLFGGTTEAFF. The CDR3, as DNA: TGTGCCAGCAGCTTATTTGGGGGAACCACTGAAGCTTTCTTT.